The source of this T cell receptor (beta chain) is a study of read filtering for tumor transcriptome and immune sequencing (TCRdb year 2020). About the full investigation: The cohort had fewer than 20 male and approximately 15 female patients with a mean age of about 70 years, ranging from about 47 to 90. Under revised international staging, roughly 8 patients fell into R-ISS I, some 15 into R-ISS II and over five into R-ISS III. After DNase treatment, whole-transcriptome libraries were prepared with the TruSeq RNA Access Library Prep Kit. Per sample, about 4.05 to 10.27 million TCR-region mapped reads were obtained with IR-seq, compared with only about 85 to 1,400 with RNA-seq. The study compared TCR repertoires from targeted immune repertoire sequencing and bulk whole-transcriptome sequencing run on the same bone marrow samples. As a main aim, a read-filtering strategy for immune repertoire data was addressed, with the specific question being whether clonotypes supported by a single read should be removed.

There are many counts of this clonotype. Its antigen has not been determined. Base qualities were left out, and no much larger clone turns up one base away. From cysteine to phenylalanine, the CDR3 is 13 amino acids long. The DNA shown is the 39-base CDR3, in frame from base 1. Relative to germline, V is 4 bases shorter and J is 0 bases shorter, with 7 bases between their ends. CDR1 and CDR2, looked up from the germline V gene, are MDHEN and SYDVKM. What the work shows at the level of the full study, not this receptor alone: The sorted CD138-negative fraction was composed of a mixed bone marrow immune population rather than of purified T cells. IR-seq captured clonotypes at much higher depth and more reliably than RNA-seq, and smaller IR-seq throughput sufficed to identify most shared clonotypes. When single-read clonotypes were removed, the proportions of shared clonotypes in IR-seq and RNA-seq correlated more strongly. In IR-seq, single-read clonotypes were roughly four fifths of clonotypes but around 3.2% of total reads; in RNA-seq they were approximately 73% of clonotypes and 35% to 55% of reads.

TCR libraries were constructed from 300 to 400 ng RNA using the Immunoverse kit, and molecular barcoded adaptors covering alpha/delta and beta/gamma chains were employed. TCR library preparation used the same RNA that went into transcriptome sequencing. Sequencing of the TCR libraries was done on an Illumina HiSeq 4000 with 2 x 150 cycles. As for how the authors treated the data: MiXCR aligned TCR reads to human V, D, J and C references and assembled the aligned reads into CDR3 clonotypes, with quality filtering and error correction included. Clonotype counts and gene usage diversity were analyzed with the tcR package in R. Raw mapping reads were checked after the RNA-seq reads had been mapped by STAR aligner version 2.5.3a onto the human GRCh37 genome. To test the effect of sequencing depth on detected clonotypes, IR-seq fastq files were randomly downsampled using Seqtk 1.3. The raw public data were reprocessed by TCRdb itself: fastp quality trimming at Q25, MiXCR clonotype calling, in-frame beta chains only. Entries that share a CDR3 protein sequence are merged under the most common genes and DNA. V and J calls and clone size were set by TCRdb, not the authors. This sample is represented by 85,000 to 100,000 distinct CDR3 sequences; about 22% of them were singletons. Approximately 10% of the sample is in the top ten clones.

Each patient had bone marrow sampled at the time of active disease. Ficoll-Hypaque density gradient centrifugation was used to isolate bone marrow mononuclear cells. CD138-negative cells were obtained by negative selection after labeling with CD138 magnetic microbeads on a MACS separator, removing myeloma plasma cells. Flow cytometry on an Attune NxT with CD138 antibodies was used to check the purity of the isolated cells. Total RNA was extracted using TRIzol reagent and was quantified on a NanoDrop spectrophotometer. For each patient, paired RNA-seq and IR-seq were run on the CD138-negative bone marrow sample from that patient.

This receptor was taken from a donor aged 40 or over with multiple myeloma. Sequencing was performed on a population of CD138-negative cells sorted from bone marrow. In light of the paper, this sample's cell subset or site label describes: bone marrow mononuclear cells depleted of CD138+ plasma/myeloma cells by negative magnetic selection. In this chain, TRBV28 is recombined with TRBJ2-7; the D gene lacks a confident call. The DNA is as follows: TGTGCCAGCAGTTACGTCGACTCCTACGAGCAGTACTTC. This encodes CASSYVDSYEQYF.